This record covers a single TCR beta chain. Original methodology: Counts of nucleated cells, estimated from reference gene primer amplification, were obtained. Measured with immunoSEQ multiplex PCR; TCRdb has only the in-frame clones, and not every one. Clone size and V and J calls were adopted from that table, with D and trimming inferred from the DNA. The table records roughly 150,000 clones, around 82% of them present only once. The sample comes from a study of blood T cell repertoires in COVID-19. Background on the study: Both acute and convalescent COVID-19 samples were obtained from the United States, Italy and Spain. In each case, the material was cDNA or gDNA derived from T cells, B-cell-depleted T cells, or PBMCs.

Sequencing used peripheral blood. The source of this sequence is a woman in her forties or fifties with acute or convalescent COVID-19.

The CDR3: CASRMFGQGVEQYF. CDR3 DNA sequence: TGTGCCAGCAGAATGTTTGGACAGGGTGTCGAGCAGTACTTC. This chain connects TRBV6-5 to TRBJ2-7; 8 nucleotides agree with TRBD1. CDR1 MNHEY and CDR2 SVGAGI come from the germline V gene. V shed 6 bases and J 6 bases; nucleotides not matched to a gene: 10. CDR3 length: 14 residues.